This TCR beta chain was profiled in a study of blood T cells in healthy people across ages. Sample-barcoded 5' priming and a J-beta primer mix drove a second PCR of roughly 6 to 12 cycles. TCRdb re-called the 5' RACE reads with MiXCR, one entry per CDR3 protein. Here the sample spans hundreds of thousands of distinct CDR3 sequences, roughly 53% being singletons. Germline CDR1 and CDR2: LNHNV and YYDKDF (reference sequence). The length of the CDR3 is 16 residues. The junction had 8 bases not matched to a gene; V was cut back by 1 base and J by 4 bases. Study conclusions and caveats: The recorded TCR beta diversity per million T cells decreased in a roughly linear manner with age. The lack of PBMC sorting stopped any conclusive naive versus antigen-experienced comparison. Diversity was higher, and naive CD4+ cells more numerous, in long-lived donors than in aged donors.

On this clonotype itself: Its antigen is undetermined.

This TCR came from a man aged 55 to 70 in good health. This chain joins TRBV15 and TRBJ2-3; 7 bases are a match to TRBD2. Sequenced: blood. CDR3 bases: TGTGCCACCAGCAGAGGTCTAAGCGGGGTGTCAGATACGCAGTATTTT. Amino acids: CATSRGLSGVSDTQYF.